A single T cell receptor (beta chain) is shown here with its context. As yet, its antigen is unknown. Produced via immunoSEQ multiplex PCR; TCRdb's table is partial and in-frame only. The table includes 25,000 to 35,000 clones, roughly 80% detected once. The entry originates in a study of early stage breast cancer tumors. Study overall: Of 15 to 20 invasive breast tumors, about 12 were hormone receptor-positive, HER2-negative. Each sample averaged approximately 9.7-fold read coverage.

Trimming removed 1 base from V and 0 bases from J, with 18 bases in between. Germline V gives CDR1 SGHRS, CDR2 YFSETQ. The CDR3 spans 18 residues. Broader study findings: Compared with adjacent normal breast tissue, tumors showed roughly 2.5-fold greater T cell density and higher clonality. In most of the 16 patients, blood comparison separated tumor from normal breast.

The chain recombines TRBV5-1 with TRBJ2-3; no clear D. This TCR was recovered from a person aged 25 to 39 with breast cancer. The specimen was breast tumor tissue. Written as DNA, the CDR3 is TGCGCCAGCAGCTTGTCGGGCCCTACGTTTACTAGCACAGATACGCAGTATTTT. This translates into CASSLSGPTFTSTDTQYF.